The source of this T cell receptor (beta chain) is a study of CD8 T cells in ankylosing spondylitis. Turning to this clonotype: Its antigen is currently unknown.

TCRdb independently ran MiXCR on the 5' RACE reads; one entry per CDR3 protein. The data hold hundreds of thousands of distinct CDR3 sequences, with 10% to 15% observed a single time. Trimming stripped 0 bases from V and 1 base from J, with 10 bases between. The germline CDR1 and CDR2 sequences are SGHDT and YYEEEE. CDR3 length equals 16 residues. Overall study findings and caveats: The clones that were linked to disease were reported to be significantly enriched in matched synovial fluid samples from ankylosing spondylitis patients. Peripheral blood held disease-linked clones only at relatively low frequency, and these were CD8+. Characteristic of ankylosing spondylitis blood, it appeared, was a TCR beta motif comprising fewer than 10 highly homologous variants.

The chain is built from TRBV5-6 and TRBJ2-2; D is ambiguous. Sequenced sample: blood, either unsorted or a sorted T cell fraction (not recorded which). The receptor comes from a male donor with ankylosing spondylitis. CDR3 in amino acids: CASSLVRALNTGELFF. In nucleotides, the CDR3 is TGTGCCAGCAGCTTGGTACGGGCTTTGAACACCGGGGAGCTGTTTTTT.